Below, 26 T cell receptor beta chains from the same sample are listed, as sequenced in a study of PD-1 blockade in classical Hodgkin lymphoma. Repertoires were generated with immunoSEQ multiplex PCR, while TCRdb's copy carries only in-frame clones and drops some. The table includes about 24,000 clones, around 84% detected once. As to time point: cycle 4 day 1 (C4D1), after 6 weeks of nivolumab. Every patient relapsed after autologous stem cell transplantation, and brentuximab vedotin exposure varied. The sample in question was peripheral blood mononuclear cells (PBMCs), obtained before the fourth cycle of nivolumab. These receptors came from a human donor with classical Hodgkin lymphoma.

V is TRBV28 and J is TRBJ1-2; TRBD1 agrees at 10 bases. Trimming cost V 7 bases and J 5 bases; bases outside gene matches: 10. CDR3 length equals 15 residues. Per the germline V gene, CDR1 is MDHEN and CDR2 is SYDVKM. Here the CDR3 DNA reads TGTGCCAGCAAGGGACAGGGGACGGAGGGGTATGGCTACACCTTC. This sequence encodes CASKGQGTEGYGYTF.

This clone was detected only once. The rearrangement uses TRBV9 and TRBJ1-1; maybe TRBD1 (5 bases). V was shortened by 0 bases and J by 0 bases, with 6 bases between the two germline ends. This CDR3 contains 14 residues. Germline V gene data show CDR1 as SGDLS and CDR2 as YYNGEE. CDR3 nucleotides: TGTGCCAGCAGCGTAGAAGGGGTGAACACTGAAGCTTTCTTT. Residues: CASSVEGVNTEAFF.

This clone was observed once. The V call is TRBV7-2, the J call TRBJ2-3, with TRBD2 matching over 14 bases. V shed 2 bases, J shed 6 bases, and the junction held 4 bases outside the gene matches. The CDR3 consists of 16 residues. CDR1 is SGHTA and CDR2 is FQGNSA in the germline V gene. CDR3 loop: CASSLRGTSGSDTQYF. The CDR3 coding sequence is TGTGCCAGCAGCTTAAGAGGGACTAGCGGGAGTGATACGCAGTATTTT.

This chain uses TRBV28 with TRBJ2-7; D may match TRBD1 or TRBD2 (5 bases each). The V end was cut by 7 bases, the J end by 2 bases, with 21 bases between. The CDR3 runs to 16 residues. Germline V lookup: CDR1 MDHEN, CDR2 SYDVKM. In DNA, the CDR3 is TGTGCCAGCACCTTGGCCCTCCCGGGACCCACCTACGAGCAGTACTTC. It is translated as CASTLALPGPTYEQYF. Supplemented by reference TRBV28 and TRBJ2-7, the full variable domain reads DVKVTQSSRYLVKRTGEKVFLECVQDMDHENMFWYRQDPGLGLRLIYFSYDVKMKEKGDIPEGYSVSREKKERFSLILESASTNQTSMYLCASTLALPGPTYEQYFGPGTRLTVT.

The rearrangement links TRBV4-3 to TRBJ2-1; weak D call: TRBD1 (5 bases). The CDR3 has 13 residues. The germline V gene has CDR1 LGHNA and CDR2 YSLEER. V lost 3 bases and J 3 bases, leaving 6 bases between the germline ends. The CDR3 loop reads CASSQGLYNEQFF. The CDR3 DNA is TGCGCCAGCAGCCAGGGGCTCTACAATGAGCAGTTCTTC.

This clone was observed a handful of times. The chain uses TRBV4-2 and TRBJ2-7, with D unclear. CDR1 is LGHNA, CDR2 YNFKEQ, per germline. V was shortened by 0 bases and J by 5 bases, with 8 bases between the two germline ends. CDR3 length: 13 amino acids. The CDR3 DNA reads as TGTGCCAGCAGCCAAGATCCCACCCACGAGCAGTACTTC. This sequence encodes CASSQDPTHEQYF.

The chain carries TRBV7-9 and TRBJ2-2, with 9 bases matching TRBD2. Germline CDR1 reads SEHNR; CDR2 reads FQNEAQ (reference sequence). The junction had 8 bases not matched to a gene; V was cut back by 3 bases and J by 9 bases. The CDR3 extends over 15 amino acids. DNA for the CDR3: TGTGCCAGCAGCTTTGGAGCGGGAGGAGGAAGGGAGCTGTTTTTT. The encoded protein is CASSFGAGGGRELFF. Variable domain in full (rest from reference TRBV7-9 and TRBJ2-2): DTGVSQNPRHKITKRGQNVTFRCDPISEHNRLYWYRQTLGQGPEFLTYFQNEAQLEKSRLLSDRFSAERPKGSFSTLEIQRTEQGDSAMYLCASSFGAGGGRELFFGEGSRLTVL.

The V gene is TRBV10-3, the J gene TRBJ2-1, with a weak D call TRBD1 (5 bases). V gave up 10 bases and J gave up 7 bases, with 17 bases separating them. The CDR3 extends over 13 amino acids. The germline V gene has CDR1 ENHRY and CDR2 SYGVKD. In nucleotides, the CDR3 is TGTGCCACCAAGGGGCCCCTGAGGAATGAGCAGTTCTTC. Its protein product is CATKGPLRNEQFF.

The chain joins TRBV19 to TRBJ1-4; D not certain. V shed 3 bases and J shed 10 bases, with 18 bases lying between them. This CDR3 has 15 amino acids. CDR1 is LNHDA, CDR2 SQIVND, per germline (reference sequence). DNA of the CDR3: TGTGCCAGTAGTATTGGGAATACGAATATGGGAAAACTGTTTTTT. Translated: CASSIGNTNMGKLFF.

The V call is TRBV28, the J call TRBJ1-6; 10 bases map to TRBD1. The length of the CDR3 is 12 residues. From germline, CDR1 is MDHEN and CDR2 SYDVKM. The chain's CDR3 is CASGQGDSPLHF. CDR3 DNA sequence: TGTGCAAGCGGACAGGGGGATTCACCCCTCCACTTT.

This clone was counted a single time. The CDR3 DNA reads as TGTGCCGACGGGGAACCTAACTATGGCTACACCTTC. Its protein is CADGEPNYGYTF. This rearrangement joins TRBV21-1 to TRBJ1-2. TRBV21-1 is a pseudogene segment. The CDR3 is 12 residues long.

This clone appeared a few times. The CDR3, as DNA: TGCGCCAGCAGTCCACAGGGGAATTCACCCCTCCACTTT. It encodes CASSPQGNSPLHF. The chain has TRBV10-1 and TRBJ1-6, with 7 nucleotides matching TRBD1. This CDR3 has 13 residues. The germline V gene encodes CDR1 WNHNN and CDR2 SYGVQD (reference sequence). After removal of 5 bases from V and 7 bases from J, the junction contained 2 bases not matched to a gene.

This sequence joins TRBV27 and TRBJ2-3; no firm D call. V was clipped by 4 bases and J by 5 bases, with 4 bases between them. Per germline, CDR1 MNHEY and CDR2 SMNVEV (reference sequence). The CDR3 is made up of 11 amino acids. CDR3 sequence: CASSYGDTQYF. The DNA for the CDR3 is TGTGCCAGCAGTTACGGAGATACGCAGTATTTT.

The CDR3 nucleotides read TGTGCCAGCAGCTTTCCGGGACAGGGAACTGGGGCCAACGTCCTGACTTTC. Translated, it gives CASSFPGQGTGANVLTF. V and J are TRBV7-9 and TRBJ2-6, with 9 bases identical to TRBD1. The junction had 5 bases not matched to a gene; V was cut back by 3 bases and J by 2 bases. CDR1 is SEHNR, CDR2 FQNEAQ, per germline (reference sequence). The CDR3 covers 17 residues.

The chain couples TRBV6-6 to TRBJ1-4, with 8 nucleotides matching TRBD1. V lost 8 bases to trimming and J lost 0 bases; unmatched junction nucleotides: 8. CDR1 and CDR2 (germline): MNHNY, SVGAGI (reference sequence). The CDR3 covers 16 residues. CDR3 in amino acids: CASGGDRSATNEKLFF. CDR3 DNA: TGTGCCAGCGGGGGGGACAGGAGTGCAACTAATGAAAAACTGTTTTTT.

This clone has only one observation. In DNA form, the CDR3 reads TGTGCCACCAGCAAAGAGGGTAGCGGGGGCCAAGAGACCCAGTACTTC. The encoded protein is CATSKEGSGGQETQYF. V is TRBV15 and J is TRBJ2-5; 9 nucleotides match TRBD2. The CDR3 is 16 residues long. CDR1 LNHNV and CDR2 YYDKDF come from the germline V gene (reference sequence). V lost 4 bases, J lost 1 base, and 7 bases stayed unmatched. Together with reference TRBV15 and TRBJ2-5, the CDR3 gives the full variable domain: DAMVIQNPRYQVTQFGKPVTLSCSQTLNHNVMYWYQQKSSQAPKLLFHYYDKDFNNEADTPDNFQSRRPNTSFCFLDIRSPGLGDTAMYLCATSKEGSGGQETQYFGPGTRLLVL.

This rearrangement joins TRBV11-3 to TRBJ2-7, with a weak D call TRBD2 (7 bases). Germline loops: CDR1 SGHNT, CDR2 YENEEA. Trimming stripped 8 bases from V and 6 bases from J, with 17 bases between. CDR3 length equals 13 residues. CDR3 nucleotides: TGTGCCAGCCACGTGGGGGGGCGCGGCGAGCAGTACTTC. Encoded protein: CASHVGGRGEQYF.

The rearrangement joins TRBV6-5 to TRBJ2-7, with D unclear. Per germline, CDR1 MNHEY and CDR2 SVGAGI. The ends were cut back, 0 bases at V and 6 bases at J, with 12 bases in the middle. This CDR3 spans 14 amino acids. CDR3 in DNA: TGTGCCAGCAGTTACTCCTTCCGGTGGGGCGAGCAGTACTTC. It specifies CASSYSFRWGEQYF.

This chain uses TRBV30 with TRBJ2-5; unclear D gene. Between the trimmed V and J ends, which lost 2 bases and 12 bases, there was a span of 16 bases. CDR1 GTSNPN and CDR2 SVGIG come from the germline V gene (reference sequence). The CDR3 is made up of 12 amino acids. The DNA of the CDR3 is TGTGCCTGGAGTCCCGCGACTGTCAATAAGTACTTC. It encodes CAWSPATVNKYF.

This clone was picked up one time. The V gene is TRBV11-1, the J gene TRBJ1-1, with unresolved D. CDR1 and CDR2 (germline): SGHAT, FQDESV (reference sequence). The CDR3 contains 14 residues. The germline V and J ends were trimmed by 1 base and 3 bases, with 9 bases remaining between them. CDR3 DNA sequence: TGTGCCAGCAGCTTAGGTGGGGTCGACACTGAAGCTTTCTTT. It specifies CASSLGGVDTEAFF.

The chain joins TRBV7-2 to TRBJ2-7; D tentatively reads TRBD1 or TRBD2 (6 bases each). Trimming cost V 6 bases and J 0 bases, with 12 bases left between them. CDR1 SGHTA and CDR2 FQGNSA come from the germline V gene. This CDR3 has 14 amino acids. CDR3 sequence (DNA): TGTGCCAGCAGACCCGGGGGCCCCTCCTACGAGCAGTACTTC. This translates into CASRPGGPSYEQYF.

CDR3 DNA sequence: TGCGCCAGCAGCCTCTCCGGGGAAAACAATGAGCAGTTCTTC. It translates to CASSLSGENNEQFF. The gene calls are TRBV4-1 and TRBJ2-1; D may be TRBD2 (5 bases). The germline V and J ends were trimmed by 4 bases and 5 bases, with 12 bases remaining between them. The CDR3 spans 14 residues. Germline V gives CDR1 MGHRA, CDR2 YSYEKL.

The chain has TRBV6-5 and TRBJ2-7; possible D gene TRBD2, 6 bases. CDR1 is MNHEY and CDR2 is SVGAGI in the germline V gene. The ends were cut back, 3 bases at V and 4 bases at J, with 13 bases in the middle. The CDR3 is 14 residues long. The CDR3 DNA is TGTGCCAGCAGTTATGGAGGAGGAGGGTACGAGCAGTACTTC. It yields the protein CASSYGGGGYEQYF.

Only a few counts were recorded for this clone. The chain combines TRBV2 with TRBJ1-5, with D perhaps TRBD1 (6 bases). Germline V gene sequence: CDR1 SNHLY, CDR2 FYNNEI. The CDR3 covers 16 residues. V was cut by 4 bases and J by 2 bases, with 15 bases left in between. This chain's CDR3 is CASSVHRVGGNQPQHF. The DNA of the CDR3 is TGTGCCAGCAGTGTTCACAGGGTCGGAGGCAATCAGCCCCAGCATTTT.

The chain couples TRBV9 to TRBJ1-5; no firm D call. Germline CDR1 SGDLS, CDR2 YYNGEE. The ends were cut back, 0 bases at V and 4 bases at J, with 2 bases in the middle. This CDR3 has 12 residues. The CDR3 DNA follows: TGTGCCAGCAGCGTAGGAAATCAGCCCCAGCATTTT. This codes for CASSVGNQPQHF.

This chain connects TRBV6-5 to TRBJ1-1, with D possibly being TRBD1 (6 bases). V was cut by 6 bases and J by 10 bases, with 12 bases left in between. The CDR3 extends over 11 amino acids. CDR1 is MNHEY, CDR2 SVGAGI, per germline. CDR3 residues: CASRVGGRAFF. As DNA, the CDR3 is TGTGCCAGCAGGGTGGGGGGGCGAGCTTTCTTT.